This T cell receptor beta chain was captured in a study of Graves' ophthalmopathy and Graves' hyperthyroidism. This clonotype was seen ten or more times. RNA transcripts provided the template for amplifying TCR beta CDR3 regions. The first-round RT-PCR employed HTBI primers together with the Qiagen OneStep RT-PCR kit. A multiplex PCR was then performed as the second round. Each CDR3 protein is one row after TCRdb ran MiXCR on the multiplex PCR reads. The repertoire holds about 400,000 distinct CDR3 sequences, 21% seen once, with roughly 3% in the top ten. The ends were cut back, 0 bases at V and 1 base at J, with 9 bases in the middle. The CDR3 runs to 14 residues. The germline gives CDR1 DFQATT, CDR2 SNEGSKA (reference sequence).

The chain joins TRBV20-1 to TRBJ1-1; weak D call: TRBD1 (6 bases). The sequence came from a woman aged 18-29 years with stable Graves' hyperthyroidism. The sequencing sample was made of peripheral blood. The CDR3 region is CSAREDRANTEAFF. The CDR3, as DNA: TGCAGTGCTAGAGAGGACAGAGCGAACACTGAAGCTTTCTTT.